The clone carrying this TCR beta chain was counted a few times. Its specificity is not known. These data come from a study of OX40 agonist ivuxolimab in advanced cancers. General study results and limits: Compared with others, partial responders at 0.1-3.0 mg/kg displayed clonal expansion among the lowest.

Assay used: immunoSEQ multiplex PCR; TCRdb lists only in-frame clones, some missing. Here the sample spans around 64,000 clones, more than 75% being singletons. Germline CDR1 MGHRA, CDR2 YSYEKL. The CDR3 sequence is 15 residues long. With 6 bases clipped from V and 2 bases from J, the junction kept 5 bases outside the gene matches. The receptor was isolated from an adult with an advanced solid tumor such as melanoma, head and neck, liver or kidney cancer. The chain carries TRBV4-1 and TRBJ1-2, with 11 bases identical to TRBD1. Specimen: CD4+ or CD8+ T cells sorted from blood, collected in a trial of the OX40 agonist ivuxolimab. This chain's CDR3 is CASRGQGEANYGYTF. The DNA for the CDR3 is TGCGCCAGCAGGGGACAGGGGGAAGCCAACTATGGCTACACCTTC.